One sample yielded the 3 T cell receptor beta chains listed below, sequenced in a study of blood T cell repertoires in COVID-19. This table comes from immunoSEQ multiplex PCR, and its TCRdb copy is limited to in-frame clones, with some not included. The data contain some 78,000 clones, about four fifths of them singletons. What was sequenced was peripheral blood. These receptors came from a man aged 45-60 years with acute or convalescent COVID-19.

This chain connects TRBV6-2 or TRBV6-3 to TRBJ2-1; a weak D match, TRBD1 (6 bases). Germline assignment: CDR1 MNHEY and CDR2 SVGEGT. The CDR3 loop spans 14 amino acids. V dropped 2 bases and J dropped 14 bases, with 19 bases sitting between them. CDR3 sequence reads: CASSYDRQAMSKFF. CDR3 in DNA: TGTGCCAGCAGTTACGACCGACAGGCAATGTCGAAGTTCTTC.

This sequence joins TRBV14 and TRBJ2-7, with 8 bases identical to TRBD2. CDR1 SGHDN and CDR2 FVKESK come from the germline V gene. This CDR3 has 14 amino acids. Losses at the gene ends were 4 bases for V and 2 bases for J; bases not matched to a gene: 4. The CDR3 loop reads CASSLGLVTYEQYF. The CDR3 nucleotides are TGTGCCAGCAGCCTGGGACTAGTCACCTACGAGCAGTACTTC.

The rearrangement joins TRBV6-5 to TRBJ1-2, with 9 bases matching TRBD1. The junction had 4 bases not matched to a gene; V was cut back by 0 bases and J by 5 bases. Germline lookup yields CDR1 MNHEY and CDR2 SVGAGI. The CDR3 has 15 residues. This CDR3 is CASSYSGQGWYGYTF. CDR3 sequence (DNA): TGTGCCAGCAGTTACTCAGGACAGGGGTGGTATGGCTACACCTTC.